This TCR beta chain was identified in a study of T cell repertoires in ileal Crohn's disease. The table came from immunoSEQ multiplex PCR; TCRdb's copy has only in-frame clones and leaves some out. Of more than 5,500 clones in the sample, 72% were seen once. Germline V gene lookup returns CDR1 MRHNA and CDR2 SNTAGT. The CDR3 consists of 14 residues. Trimming took off 2 bases at V and 6 bases at J, with 13 bases between the two ends. The rearrangement uses TRBV6-4 and TRBJ1-1; D is unclear. The receptor comes from an adult with Crohn's disease. Material for sequencing was ileal tissue. The CDR3 sequence is CASSDGGIEAEAFF. DNA of the CDR3: TGTGCCAGCAGTGACGGAGGTATTGAGGCTGAAGCTTTCTTT.